This T cell receptor beta chain was recorded in a study of T cell responses to AZD1222 COVID-19 vaccine. Details on this clone: Its antigen is undetermined.

Study results and caveats: With two AZD1222 doses given, Spike-specific TCR breadth and depth both rose. Repertoires were obtained only post-peak T cell response. Regions left unmutated in variants are reportedly the target of nearly half of spike-specific TCRs. The donors showed a predominance of white British ancestry and of females, with possible underestimation of clonal diversity.

The CDR3 covers 12 residues. V was cut by 1 base and J by 5 bases, with 5 bases left in between. From germline, CDR1 is SGHAT and CDR2 FQDESV (reference sequence). The data were produced by immunoSEQ multiplex PCR, yet TCRdb's version contains in-frame clones alone and is incomplete. Seen here are some 89,000 clones, roughly nine tenths observed once, and the top ten hold about 3%. This clonotype originated in an adult in good health. The chain couples TRBV11-1 to TRBJ1-2, with D unclear. The source was peripheral blood, collected on day 0 of AZD1222 vaccination. CDR3 loop: CASSLGEYGYTF. The DNA for the CDR3 is TGTGCCAGCAGCTTAGGAGAGTATGGCTACACCTTC.